This T cell receptor (beta chain) stems from a study of blood T cells in healthy people across ages. Broader study findings: Older age went with lower TCR beta diversity per million T cells, in a roughly linear way. Conclusively comparing naive with antigen-experienced cells was impossible with unsorted PBMCs.

A word on this clonotype: Its antigen remains unknown.

The authors ran a second PCR of about 7 to 12 cycles using a sample-barcoded 5' primer and a J-beta primer mix. Each CDR3 protein gets one entry after TCRdb re-called the 5' RACE reads with MiXCR. The sample contains about 800,000 distinct CDR3 sequences, about 25% of which appear only once. V was trimmed by 0 bases and J by 0 bases, leaving 12 bases between them. This CDR3 is built from 17 residues. Germline CDR1 and CDR2: KGHSH and LQKENI. These data also formed part of another study, on T cells of mothers and their children. That report adds: It was found that thymic selection shapes TCR recombination output similarly in related and unrelated pairs. Relative to unrelated pairs, biologically related mother-child dyads exhibited marginally greater, non-significant overlap.

Sequenced: blood. The genes are TRBV18 and TRBJ1-3; no clear D gene. The source of this sequence is a boy younger than 18 in good health. CDR3 in amino acids: CASSPPSGSISGNTIYF. Here the CDR3 DNA reads TGTGCCAGCTCACCACCTTCTGGGTCTATCTCTGGAAACACCATATATTTT.